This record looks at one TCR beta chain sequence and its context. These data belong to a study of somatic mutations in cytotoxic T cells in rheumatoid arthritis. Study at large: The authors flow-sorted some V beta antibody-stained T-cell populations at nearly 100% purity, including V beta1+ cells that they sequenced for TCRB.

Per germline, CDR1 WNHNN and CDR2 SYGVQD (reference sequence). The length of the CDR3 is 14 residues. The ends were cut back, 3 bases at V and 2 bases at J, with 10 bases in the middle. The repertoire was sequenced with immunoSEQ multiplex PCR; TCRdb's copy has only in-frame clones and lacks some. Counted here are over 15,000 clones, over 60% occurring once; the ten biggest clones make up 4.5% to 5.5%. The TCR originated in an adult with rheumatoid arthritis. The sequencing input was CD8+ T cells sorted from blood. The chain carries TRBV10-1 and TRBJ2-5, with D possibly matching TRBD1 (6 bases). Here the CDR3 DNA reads TGCGCCAGCAGTGACGACAGGCCTCAAGAGACCCAGTACTTC. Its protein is CASSDDRPQETQYF.